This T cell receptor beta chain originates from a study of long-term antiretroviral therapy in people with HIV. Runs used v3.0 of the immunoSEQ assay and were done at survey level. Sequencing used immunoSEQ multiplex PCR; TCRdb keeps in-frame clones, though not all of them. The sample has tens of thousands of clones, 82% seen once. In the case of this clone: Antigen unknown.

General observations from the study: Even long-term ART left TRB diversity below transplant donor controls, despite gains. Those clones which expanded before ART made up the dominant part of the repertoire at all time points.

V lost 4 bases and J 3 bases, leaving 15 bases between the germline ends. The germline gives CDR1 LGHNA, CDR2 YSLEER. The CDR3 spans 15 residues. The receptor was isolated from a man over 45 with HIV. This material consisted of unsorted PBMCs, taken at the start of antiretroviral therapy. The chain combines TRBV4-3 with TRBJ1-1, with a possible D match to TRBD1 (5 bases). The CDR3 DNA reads TGCGCCAGCAGCCTCTATTCGGGGGGTCACACTGAAGCTTTCTTT. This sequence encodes CASSLYSGGHTEAFF.